The text below deals with one TCR beta chain. This receptor's antigen is unknown. Base-call qualities are not available, and no considerably larger clone is one nucleotide away. The sample comes from a study of blood T cell repertoires in COVID-19 (dated by TCRdb to 2018 to 2021). Looking at the study overall: Collaborator samples came from the United States, Italy and Spain and covered acute and convalescent phases of COVID-19. Samples came from the ongoing ImmuneRACE study (first 160 participants) plus 1,254 subjects from 6 global collaborators. Where available, HLA class I and class II types were taken from metadata supplied by the sample provider and were not determined by assay-based typing. Deeply sampled blood TCRbeta repertoires from subjects exposed to, actively infected with, or recovered from COVID-19 were included in the dataset. The repertoires were released in a freely available public database meant as a resource for research on the immune response to SARS-CoV-2. A de-identified subject ID, COVID-19 status, age in years and sex were almost always included in the sample metadata. The prospective study material was composed of cDNA or gDNA derived from T cells, B-cell-depleted T cells, or PBMCs. Paper-wide results and their limitations: How much clinical and demographic metadata was included differed by source and by participant, and the metadata was provided uncurated.

The immunoSEQ Assay, a bias-controlled multiplex PCR, was used to amplify TCRbeta CDR3 regions from genomic DNA. Processing in the source paper ran as follows. Nucleated cell counts per sample were estimated from amplification of reference gene primers within the assay. To quantify the absolute abundance of each unique TCRbeta CDR3 rearrangement, sequence reads were collapsed and filtered. Productive Simpson clonality was computed per sample as the square root of Simpson's diversity index over productive rearrangements. TCRdb obtained this table from immuneACCESS and retained in-frame rearrangements with V and J assigned. These tables miss some clones; where compared with another copy, unresolved V genes account for less than half of the shortfall, and the remainder is unexplained. The DNA was the basis for D and trimming; V, J and clone size are from that table. Across this sample there are some 400,000 clones, with about nine tenths seen only once. Around 0.94% of the sample comes from the top ten.

The CDR3 starts with the cysteine, ends with the phenylalanine, and has 14 residues. The read is trimmed to its CDR3 DNA, 42 bases read in frame from base 1. CDR1 and CDR2, per the germline V gene (reference sequence), are PRHDT and FYEKMQ. After removal of 2 bases from V and 7 bases from J, the junction retains 3 bases not matched to a gene. In the prospective study, participants were about 18 to 89 years old, resided in about 25 geographic areas of the United States, and were enrolled through a virtual design. Cohort assignment in the prospective study relied on participant-reported clinical history from a screening survey and a study questionnaire. Exposed participants had been in contact with someone with a PCR-confirmed or clinician-diagnosed COVID-19 case within 2 weeks of study entry. In the prospective study, mobile phlebotomists collected whole blood, serum and a nasopharyngeal or oropharyngeal swab from each participant. Prospective study participants could optionally give additional blood draws and questionnaires over an approximately two-month period. Blood samples from the prospective study were shipped frozen or at room temperature prior to DNA extraction.

The rearranged segments are TRBV13 and TRBJ2-2; 8 bases in the middle match TRBD1. Sequencing input: PBMCs or T cells enriched from blood (not recorded which). The clonotype originates from a woman between 40 and 55 years old who had been exposed to COVID-19. The bases read TGTGCCAGCAGCTTACAGGGGGCTAACGGGGAGCTGTTTTTT. The resulting protein is CASSLQGANGELFF. The full variable domain, with segments outside the CDR3 supplied by the reference TRBV13 and TRBJ2-2 proteins, appears as AAGVIQSPRHLIKEKRETATLKCYPIPRHDTVYWYQQGPGQDPQFLISFYEKMQSDKGSIPDRFSAQQFSDYHSELNMSSLELGDSALYFCASSLQGANGELFFGEGSRLTVL.